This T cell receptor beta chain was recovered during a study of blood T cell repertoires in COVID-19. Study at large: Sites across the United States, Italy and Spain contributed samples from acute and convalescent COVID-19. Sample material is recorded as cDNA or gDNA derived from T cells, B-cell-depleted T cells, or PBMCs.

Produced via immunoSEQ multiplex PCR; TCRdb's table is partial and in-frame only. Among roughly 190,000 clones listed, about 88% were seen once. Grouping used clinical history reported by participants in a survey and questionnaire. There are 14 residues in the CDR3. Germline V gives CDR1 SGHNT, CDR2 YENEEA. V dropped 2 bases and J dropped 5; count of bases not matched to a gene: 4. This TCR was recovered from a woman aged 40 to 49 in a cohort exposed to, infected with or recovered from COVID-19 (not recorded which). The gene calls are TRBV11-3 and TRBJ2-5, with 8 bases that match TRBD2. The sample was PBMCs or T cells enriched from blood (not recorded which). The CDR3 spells CASSLSGSRETQYF. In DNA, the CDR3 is TGTGCCAGCAGCTTAAGCGGGAGTCGTGAGACCCAGTACTTC.